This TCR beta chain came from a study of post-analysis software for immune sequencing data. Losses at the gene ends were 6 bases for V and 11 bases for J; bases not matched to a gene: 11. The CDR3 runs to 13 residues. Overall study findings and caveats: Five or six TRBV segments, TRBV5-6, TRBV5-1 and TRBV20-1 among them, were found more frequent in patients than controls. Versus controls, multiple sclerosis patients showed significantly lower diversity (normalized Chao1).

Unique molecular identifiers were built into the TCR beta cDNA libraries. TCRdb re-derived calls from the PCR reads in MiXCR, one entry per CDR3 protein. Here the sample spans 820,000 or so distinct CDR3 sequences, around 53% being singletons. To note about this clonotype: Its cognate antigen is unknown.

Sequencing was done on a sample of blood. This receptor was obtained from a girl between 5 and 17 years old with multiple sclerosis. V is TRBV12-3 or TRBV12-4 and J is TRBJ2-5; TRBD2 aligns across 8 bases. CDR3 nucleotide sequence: TGTGCCAGCAGGCAGCGGGAGTTTTACGGGCAGTACTTC. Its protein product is CASRQREFYGQYF.